This entry concerns a single T cell receptor (beta chain). Under the authors' procedure: The authors estimated nucleated cell counts from reference gene primer amplification. Sequenced by immunoSEQ multiplex PCR; TCRdb stores in-frame clones only, minus some. V, J and clone size reflect that table, while D and trimming were determined from the DNA. The table lists about 110,000 clones, 85% of them singletons. The data were taken from a study of blood T cell repertoires in COVID-19. Study as a whole: The study drew acute and convalescent COVID-19 samples from the United States, Italy and Spain. T cells, B-cell-depleted T cells, or PBMCs supplied cDNA or gDNA.

The sequenced material came from peripheral blood. The clonotype was recovered from a man aged 50-60 years with acute or convalescent COVID-19.

This chain's CDR3 is CASSWVYSGTGGYEQYF. Here the CDR3 DNA reads TGTGCCAGCAGTTGGGTATACTCCGGGACAGGGGGCTACGAGCAGTACTTC. The rearrangement links TRBV28 to TRBJ2-7; 11 bases agree with TRBD1. From germline, CDR1 is MDHEN and CDR2 SYDVKM. The CDR3 spans 17 residues. The junction had 11 bases not matched to a gene; V was cut back by 4 bases and J by 3 bases. Drawing the rest from reference TRBV28 and TRBJ2-7, the complete variable domain is DVKVTQSSRYLVKRTGEKVFLECVQDMDHENMFWYRQDPGLGLRLIYFSYDVKMKEKGDIPEGYSVSREKKERFSLILESASTNQTSMYLCASSWVYSGTGGYEQYFGPGTRLTVT.